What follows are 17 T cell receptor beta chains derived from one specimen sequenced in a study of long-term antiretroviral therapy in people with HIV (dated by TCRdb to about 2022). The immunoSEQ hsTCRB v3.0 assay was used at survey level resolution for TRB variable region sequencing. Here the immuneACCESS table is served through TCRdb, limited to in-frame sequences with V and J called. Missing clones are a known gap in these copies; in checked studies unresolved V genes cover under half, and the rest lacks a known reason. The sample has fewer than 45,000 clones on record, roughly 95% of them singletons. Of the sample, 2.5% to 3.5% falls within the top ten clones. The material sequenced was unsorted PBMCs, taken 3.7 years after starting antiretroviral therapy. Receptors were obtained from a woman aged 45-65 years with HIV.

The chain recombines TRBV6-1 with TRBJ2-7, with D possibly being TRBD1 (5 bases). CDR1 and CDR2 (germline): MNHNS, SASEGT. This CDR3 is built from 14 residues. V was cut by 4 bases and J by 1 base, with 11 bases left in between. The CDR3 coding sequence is TGTGCCAGCAGTGTAGGAACAGGTTCCTACGAGCAGTACTTC. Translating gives CASSVGTGSYEQYF.

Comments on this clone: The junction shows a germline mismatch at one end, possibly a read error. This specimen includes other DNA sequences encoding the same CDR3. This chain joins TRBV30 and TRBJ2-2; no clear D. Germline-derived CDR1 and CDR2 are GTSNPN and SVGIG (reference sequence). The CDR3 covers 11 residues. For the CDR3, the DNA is TGTGCCTGGAGTCCCACCCGGGAGCTGTTTTTT. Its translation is CAWSPTRELFF.

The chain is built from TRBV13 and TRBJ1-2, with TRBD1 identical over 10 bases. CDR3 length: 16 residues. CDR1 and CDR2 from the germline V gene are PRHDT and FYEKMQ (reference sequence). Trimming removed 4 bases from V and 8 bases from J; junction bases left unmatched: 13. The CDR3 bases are TGTGCCAGCAGCTATGGAGGACAGGGGGAAAAAGGAGGCTACACCTTC. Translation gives CASSYGGQGEKGGYTF.

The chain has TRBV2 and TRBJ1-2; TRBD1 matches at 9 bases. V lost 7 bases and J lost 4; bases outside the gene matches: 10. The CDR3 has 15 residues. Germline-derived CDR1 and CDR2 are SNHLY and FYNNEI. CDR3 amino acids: CASTEDRGWGYGYTF. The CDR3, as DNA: TGTGCCAGCACCGAGGACAGGGGCTGGGGCTATGGCTACACCTTC.

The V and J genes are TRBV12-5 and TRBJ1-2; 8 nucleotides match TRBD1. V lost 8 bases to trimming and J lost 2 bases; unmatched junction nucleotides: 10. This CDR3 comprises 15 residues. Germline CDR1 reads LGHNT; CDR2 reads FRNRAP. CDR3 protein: CASSIGQGPNYGYTF. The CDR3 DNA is TGTGCTAGTTCCATAGGACAGGGCCCCAACTATGGCTACACCTTC.

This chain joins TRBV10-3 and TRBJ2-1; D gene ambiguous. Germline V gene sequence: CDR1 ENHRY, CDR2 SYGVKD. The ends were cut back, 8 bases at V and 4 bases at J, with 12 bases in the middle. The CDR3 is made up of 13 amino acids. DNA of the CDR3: TGTGCCATCCAGAGTGGGATATACAATGAGCAGTTCTTC. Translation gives CAIQSGIYNEQFF.

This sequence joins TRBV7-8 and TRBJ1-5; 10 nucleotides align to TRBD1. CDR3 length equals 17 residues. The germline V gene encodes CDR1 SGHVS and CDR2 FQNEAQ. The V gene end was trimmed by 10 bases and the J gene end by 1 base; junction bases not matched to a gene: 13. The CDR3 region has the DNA TGTGCCACATCCTGGGGGACAGGGGATAGAAGCAATCAGCCCCAGCATTTT. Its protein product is CATSWGTGDRSNQPQHF.

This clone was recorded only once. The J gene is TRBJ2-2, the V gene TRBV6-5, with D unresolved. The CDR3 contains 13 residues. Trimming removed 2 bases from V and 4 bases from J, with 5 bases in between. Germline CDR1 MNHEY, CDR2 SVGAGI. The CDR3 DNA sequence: TGTGCCAGCAGTTACGGGGTCACCGGGGAGCTGTTTTTT. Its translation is CASSYGVTGELFF.

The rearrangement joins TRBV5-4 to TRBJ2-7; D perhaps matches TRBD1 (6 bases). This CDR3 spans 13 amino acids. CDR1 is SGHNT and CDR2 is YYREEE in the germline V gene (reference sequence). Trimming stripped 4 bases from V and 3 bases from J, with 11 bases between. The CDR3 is CASSQGTVYEQYF. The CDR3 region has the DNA TGTGCCAGCAGCCAGGGGACGGTCTACGAGCAGTACTTC.

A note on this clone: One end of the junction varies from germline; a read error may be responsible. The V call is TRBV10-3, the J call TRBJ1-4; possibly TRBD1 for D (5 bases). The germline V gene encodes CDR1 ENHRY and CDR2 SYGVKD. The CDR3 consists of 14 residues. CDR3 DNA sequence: TGTGCCAGCAGTGGGGCAGGTGGTGTTGAAAAACTGTTTTTT. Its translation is CASSGAGGVEKLFF.

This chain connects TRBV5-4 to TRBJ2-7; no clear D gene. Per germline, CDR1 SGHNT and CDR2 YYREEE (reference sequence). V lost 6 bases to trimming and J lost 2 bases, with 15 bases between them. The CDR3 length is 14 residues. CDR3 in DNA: TGTGCCAGCAACTCCCGTCTCCCTCCCTACGAGCAGTACTTC. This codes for CASNSRLPPYEQYF.

The CDR3 nucleotides read TGTGCCAGCAGCCTAATGGGGGGACAGGGTATGGGCACTGAAGCTTTCTTT. Protein: CASSLMGGQGMGTEAFF. The chain has TRBV7-2 and TRBJ1-1, with 9 bases identical to TRBD1. This CDR3 has 17 residues. J gave up 4 bases and V 5 bases, and 14 bases lay outside the gene matches. CDR1 is SGHTA, CDR2 FQGNSA, per germline.

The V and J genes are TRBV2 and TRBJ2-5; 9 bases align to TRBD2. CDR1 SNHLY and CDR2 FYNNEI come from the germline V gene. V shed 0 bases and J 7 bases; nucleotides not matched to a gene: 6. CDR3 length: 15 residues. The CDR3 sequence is CASSEAGLALATQYF. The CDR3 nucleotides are TGTGCCAGCAGTGAAGCGGGACTAGCCCTAGCGACCCAGTACTTC.

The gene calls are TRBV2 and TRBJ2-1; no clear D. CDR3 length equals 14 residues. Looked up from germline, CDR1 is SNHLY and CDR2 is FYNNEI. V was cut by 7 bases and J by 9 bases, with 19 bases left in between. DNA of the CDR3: TGTGCCAGCAATGAGGATAGATTGTTAGGTGAGCAGTTCTTC. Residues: CASNEDRLLGEQFF.

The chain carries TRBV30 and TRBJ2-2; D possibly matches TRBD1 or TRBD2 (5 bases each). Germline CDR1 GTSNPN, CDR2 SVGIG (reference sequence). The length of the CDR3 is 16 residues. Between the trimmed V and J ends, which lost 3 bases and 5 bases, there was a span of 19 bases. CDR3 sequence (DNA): TGTGCCTGGAGGGATGCCGGCAACAGGAGGACCGGGGAGCTGTTTTTT. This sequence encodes CAWRDAGNRRTGELFF. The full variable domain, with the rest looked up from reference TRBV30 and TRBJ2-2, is SQTIHQWPATLVQPVGSPLSLECTVEGTSNPNLYWYRQAAGRGLQLLFYSVGIGQISSEVPQNLSASRPQDRQFILSSKKLLLSDSGFYLCAWRDAGNRRTGELFFGEGSRLTVL.

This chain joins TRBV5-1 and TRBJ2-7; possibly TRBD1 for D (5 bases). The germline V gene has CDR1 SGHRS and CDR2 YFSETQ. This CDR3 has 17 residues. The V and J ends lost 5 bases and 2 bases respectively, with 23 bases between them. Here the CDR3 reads CASRHRGLDTGAYEQYF. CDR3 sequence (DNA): TGCGCCAGCAGGCATAGGGGATTGGACACTGGGGCCTACGAGCAGTACTTC.

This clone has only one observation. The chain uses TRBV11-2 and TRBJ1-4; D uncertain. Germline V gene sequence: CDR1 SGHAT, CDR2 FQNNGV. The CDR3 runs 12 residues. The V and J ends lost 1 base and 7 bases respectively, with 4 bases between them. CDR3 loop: CASSLVGEKLFF. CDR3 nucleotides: TGTGCCAGCAGCTTAGTGGGTGAAAAACTGTTTTTT.